The 20 T cell receptor beta chains presented below share a single source sample, sequenced in a study of CD8 T cells in ankylosing spondylitis. TCRdb passed the 5' RACE reads through MiXCR, listing each CDR3 protein once. This sample has some 240,000 distinct CDR3 sequences, with about 18% found just once. The sample taken for sequencing was blood, either unsorted or a sorted T cell fraction (not recorded which). These receptors all come from a male donor with ankylosing spondylitis or in good health (not recorded which).

The V and J genes are TRBV20-1 and TRBJ2-7; no firm D call. The CDR3 totals 15 residues. Trimming cost V 0 bases and J 0 bases, with 12 bases left between them. CDR1 is DFQATT, CDR2 SNEGSKA, per germline (reference sequence). The CDR3 DNA reads as TGCAGTGCTAGAGAAATGGGAAGGAGCTCCTACGAGCAGTACTTC. This gives the protein CSAREMGRSSYEQYF.

In its sample, this clonotype was seen many times. This chain joins TRBV12-3 or TRBV12-4 and TRBJ2-7; D possibly matches TRBD1 or TRBD2 (6 bases each). The CDR3 spans 12 residues. Trimming removed 3 bases at V and 5 bases at J, with 8 bases between. In nucleotides, the CDR3 is TGTGCCAGCAGTTTGGGGGGCGACGAGCAGTACTTC. Protein: CASSLGGDEQYF.

This chain links TRBV6-6 with TRBJ1-1; no clear D. Germline V lookup: CDR1 MNHNY, CDR2 SVGAGI (reference sequence). The ends were cut back, 4 bases at V and 6 bases at J, with 6 bases in the middle. The CDR3 loop spans 11 amino acids. The CDR3 spells CASSSSSEAFF. Written as DNA, the CDR3 is TGTGCCAGCAGTTCTTCCTCTGAAGCTTTCTTT.

The CDR3 region has the DNA TGTGCCAGCAGAAACAGAGGTGGGCTAGCGGGAGACCTCGACACCGGGGAGCTGTTTTTT. Translation: CASRNRGGLAGDLDTGELFF. The chain is built from TRBV4-2 and TRBJ2-2, with 10 bases aligning to TRBD2. Per the germline V gene, CDR1 is LGHNA and CDR2 is YNFKEQ. This CDR3 region has 20 residues. With V trimmed by 6 bases and J by 3 bases, 19 bases remained unmatched.

The gene calls are TRBV2 and TRBJ2-7; D uncertain. V was trimmed by 7 bases and J by 6 bases, leaving 31 bases between them. This CDR3 region has 18 residues. Germline-derived CDR1 and CDR2 are SNHLY and FYNNEI. CDR3 region: CASTPRANRFPAFGEQYF. The CDR3 nucleotides are TGTGCCAGCACCCCCCGGGCCAACCGCTTTCCTGCTTTCGGCGAGCAGTACTTC.

The chain links TRBV29-1 to TRBJ2-1; 16 bases match TRBD2. Trimming cost V 6 bases and J 6 bases; bases outside gene matches: 11. The CDR3 has 17 amino acids. CDR1 SQVTM and CDR2 ANQGSEA come from the germline V gene. The CDR3 loop reads CSVPPGLAGGPLNEQFF. The CDR3 nucleotides are TGCAGCGTCCCGCCGGGACTAGCGGGAGGGCCCCTCAATGAGCAGTTCTTC.

The chain uses TRBV10-3 and TRBJ2-3, with D maybe TRBD2 (5 bases). Germline lookup yields CDR1 ENHRY and CDR2 SYGVKD. Trimming pared 6 bases from V and 0 bases from J, leaving 13 bases between. The CDR3 spans 15 residues. This CDR3 is CAIRDGVSSTDTQYF. The CDR3 nucleotides are TGTGCCATCAGGGACGGGGTCTCTAGCACAGATACGCAGTATTTT.

This chain joins TRBV20-1 and TRBJ2-7, with 16 nucleotides matching TRBD2. The germline gives CDR1 DFQATT, CDR2 SNEGSKA (reference sequence). The CDR3 spans 16 residues. The V gene end was trimmed by 6 bases and the J gene end by 0 bases; junction bases not matched to a gene: 5. The CDR3 DNA is TGCAGTGCCCCGGGACTAGCGGGAGGGACCTCCTACGAGCAGTACTTC. It codes for CSAPGLAGGTSYEQYF.

The sample holds many counts of this clonotype. The chain couples TRBV4-3 to TRBJ2-5; 8 bases agree with TRBD2. Germline CDR1 is LGHNA and CDR2 is YSLEER. There are 16 residues in the CDR3. Unmatched junction bases numbered 12, after V lost 4 bases and J lost 5 bases. Here the CDR3 reads CASSLTMTSVRETQYF. CDR3 DNA sequence: TGCGCCAGCAGCCTAACGATGACTAGCGTCAGGGAGACCCAGTACTTC.

This clonotype was detected many times. V gene TRBV20-1 combines with J gene TRBJ2-5; TRBD2 agrees at 8 bases. This CDR3 spans 14 amino acids. With 4 bases clipped from V and 2 bases from J, the junction kept 6 bases outside the gene matches. Germline-derived CDR1 and CDR2 are DFQATT and SNEGSKA (reference sequence). The CDR3 region has the DNA TGCAGTGCTAAGTCCGGGACTAGTCAAGAGACCCAGTACTTC. Amino acids: CSAKSGTSQETQYF.

The chain links TRBV4-1 to TRBJ2-7; TRBD1 agrees at 7 bases. The V gene end was trimmed by 4 bases and the J gene end by 3 bases; junction bases not matched to a gene: 6. Looked up from germline, CDR1 is MGHRA and CDR2 is YSYEKL. The CDR3 loop spans 14 amino acids. The CDR3 loop is CASSPRGIDYEQYF. The CDR3 bases are TGCGCCAGCAGCCCCAGGGGGATCGACTACGAGCAGTACTTC.

This clonotype came up a few times. CDR3 DNA: TGCAGTGCTGCAGGTACGGGACAGGGGTCGTACGAGCAGTACTTC. This codes for CSAAGTGQGSYEQYF. The rearrangement links TRBV20-1 to TRBJ2-7; 10 bases are a match to TRBD1. The ends lost 5 bases at V and 4 bases at J; junction bases unmatched: 11. The CDR3 runs to 15 residues. The germline CDR1 and CDR2 sequences are DFQATT and SNEGSKA (reference sequence).

This clonotype has just a few counts. The chain employs TRBV24-1 and TRBJ1-5; 11 bases fit TRBD1. V trimming: 4 bases; J trimming: 3 bases; junction bases outside the gene matches: 4. Germline V gene lookup returns CDR1 KGHDR and CDR2 SFDVKD. The CDR3 is 16 residues long. The CDR3 is CATSDRTGGDNQPQHF. The CDR3 DNA is TGTGCCACCAGTGACCGGACAGGGGGCGACAATCAGCCCCAGCATTTT.

The J gene is TRBJ2-7, the V gene TRBV7-6; maybe TRBD2 (6 bases). The CDR3 runs to 15 residues. The germline V gene has CDR1 SGHVS and CDR2 FNYEAQ. V lost 3 bases to trimming and J lost 0 bases, with 12 bases between them. CDR3: CASSFDPTSSYEQYF. In DNA form, the CDR3 reads TGTGCCAGCAGCTTTGACCCGACTAGCTCCTACGAGCAGTACTTC. Using reference TRBV7-6 and TRBJ2-7 for the parts outside the CDR3, the full variable domain is GAGVSQSPRYKVTKRGQDVALRCDPISGHVSLYWYRQALGQGPEFLTYFNYEAQQDKSGLPNDRFSAERPEGSISTLTIQRTEQRDSAMYRCASSFDPTSSYEQYFGPGTRLTVT.

The chain recombines TRBV2 with TRBJ1-1; D unclear. Germline CDR1 and CDR2: SNHLY and FYNNEI. Trimming took 1 base from V and 1 from J, leaving 7 bases between them. The CDR3 length is 14 residues. The CDR3 DNA reads TGTGCCAGCAGTGAAGGGGCAGGGAACACTGAAGCTTTCTTT. Its protein is CASSEGAGNTEAFF.

The chain carries TRBV4-3 and TRBJ2-4; D may correspond to TRBD1 or TRBD2 (7 bases each). The germline V gene has CDR1 LGHNA and CDR2 YSLEER. Trimming shortened V by 0 bases and J by 7 bases, and 13 bases separated the two germline ends. The CDR3 contains 15 residues. As DNA, the CDR3 is TGCGCCAGCAGCCAAGATAGGCAGGGGGGGAACATTCAGTACTTC. The encoded protein is CASSQDRQGGNIQYF.

The sample holds a few counts of this clonotype. The chain couples TRBV7-6 to TRBJ2-1, with D uncertain. The CDR3 loop spans 19 amino acids. Germline CDR1 reads SGHVS; CDR2 reads FNYEAQ. Trimming stripped 0 bases from V and 4 bases from J, with 22 bases between. The CDR3 coding sequence is TGTGCCAGCAGCTTAGCGCTGGGCGGAGACGACCAAAGGTACAATGAGCAGTTCTTC. Its translation: CASSLALGGDDQRYNEQFF.

This clonotype came up many times. This CDR3 is CSVVAYEQYF. DNA of the CDR3: TGCAGCGTTGTTGCCTACGAGCAGTACTTC. The genes are TRBV29-1 and TRBJ2-7; D gene ambiguous. Germline V gene data show CDR1 as SQVTM and CDR2 as ANQGSEA. This CDR3 is 10 amino acids long. Trimming stripped 4 bases from V and 2 bases from J, with 3 bases between.

This clonotype was detected once. A much larger clone lies a single base off, so this may be a read error. The chain has TRBV12-3 or TRBV12-4 and TRBJ2-5, with TRBD2 matching 8 bases. CDR3 length: 14 residues. Losses at the gene ends were 9 bases for V and 5 bases for J; bases not matched to a gene: 11. CDR3 in amino acids: CARSTPGLEETQYF. The DNA of the CDR3 is TGTGCCAGAAGTACCCCGGGACTAGAGGAGACCCAGTACTTC.

The table lists this clonotype with many counts. The chain links TRBV20-1 to TRBJ2-1, with D possibly TRBD2 on 6 matching bases. V was cut by 2 bases and J by 0 bases, with 20 bases left in between. Germline V gene lookup returns CDR1 DFQATT and CDR2 SNEGSKA (reference sequence). The CDR3 consists of 18 residues. CDR3 in amino acids: CSARPRLGGRDSYNEQFF. The CDR3 DNA reads TGCAGTGCTAGACCCCGACTGGGCGGGCGGGACTCCTACAATGAGCAGTTCTTC.